Below, 24 T cell receptor beta chains from the same sample are listed, as sequenced in a study of T cell clonality in common variable immunodeficiency (dated by TCRdb to between 2014 and 2016). The library was made by the immunoSEQ multiplex PCR assay. This is the immuneACCESS table as TCRdb keeps it, with only in-frame sequences that have V and J called. A part of the clones is gone; compared with another copy, unresolved V genes explain less than half, and the rest is unexplained. The sample has 50,000 to 60,000 clones on record, with no singletons. The ten largest make up about 1.8% of the sample. Input material: peripheral blood mononuclear cells. The receptor set was obtained from a person aged 18 to 75 in good health.

In its sample, this clone was seen many times. The read ends 3 residues early relative to the CDR3; the germline J gene fills the gap. This chain uses TRBV20-1 with TRBJ2-3; 8 nucleotides match TRBD2. The trim removed 5 bases at V and 6 bases at J, leaving 16 bases unmatched. The CDR3 totals 16 residues. Germline V gene lookup returns CDR1 DFQATT and CDR2 SNEGSKA (reference sequence). CDR3 DNA, as far as it was read: TGCAGTGCTCGTTCCGGGACTAGTCCTACAAGCGATACG. It is translated as CSARSGTSPTSDT. The complete CDR3 reads CSARSGTSPTSDTQYF.

As regards this clone: The read finishes 3 residues shy of the CDR3 end, and the germline J gene is used to complete it. The chain links TRBV19 to TRBJ1-5; D remains unclear. The ends were cut back, 4 bases at V and 0 bases at J, with 4 bases in the middle. The CDR3 extends over 13 amino acids. Germline values: CDR1 LNHDA, CDR2 SQIVND (reference sequence). This CDR3 reads CASSKASNQPQHF. The part of the CDR3 DNA that was read is TGTGCCAGTAGTAAGGCTAGCAATCAGCCC.

This clone has a count of ten or more. Here the CDR3 reads CASSYEGLDEQFF. CDR3 bases read: TGTGCCAGCAGCTATGAGGGGTTGGATGAG. This chain joins TRBV7-6 and TRBJ2-1, with D tentatively TRBD1 or TRBD2 (5 bases each). The CDR3 is cut off 3 residues early in the read; its end comes from the germline J gene. Per the germline V gene, CDR1 is SGHVS and CDR2 is FNYEAQ. V was clipped by 4 bases and J by 8 bases, with 12 bases between them. This CDR3 is built from 13 residues.

The table lists this clone with many counts. The read falls 3 residues short of the CDR3 end, and the missing part is taken from the germline J gene. The genes are TRBV12-3 or TRBV12-4 and TRBJ2-7; TRBD2 aligns across 11 bases. The length of the CDR3 is 15 residues. Trimming cost V 4 bases and J 1 base; bases outside gene matches: 3. The sequenced CDR3 bases are TGTGCCAGCAGTTCGACTAGCGGGGCGTCCTACGAG. Its protein product is CASSSTSGASYE. The full CDR3 protein is CASSSTSGASYEQYF.

This clone was counted at least ten times. CDR3 DNA (partial): TGTGCCTGGAGTGTAGGTTCCTACGAG. This translates into CAWSVGSYE. The CDR3 as a whole reads CAWSVGSYEQYF. The V gene is TRBV30, the J gene TRBJ2-7; the D is unclear. The read stops 3 residues short of the end of the CDR3; the missing end is completed from the germline J gene. The length of the CDR3 is 12 residues. V lost 0 bases, J lost 1 base, and 4 bases lay in between. Germline CDR1 and CDR2: GTSNPN and SVGIG (reference sequence).

This clone has just a few counts. The read ends 3 residues before the CDR3 terminus; that terminus is restored from the germline J gene. V usage is TRBV19 and J usage is TRBJ2-3; 8 bases fit TRBD2. The germline V gene has CDR1 LNHDA and CDR2 SQIVND (reference sequence). The length of the CDR3 is 15 residues. The CDR3 DNA, read in part, is TGTGCCACCACTCGGGGGACGCGGGGGGAAGAGACG. It translates to CATTRGTRGEET. The CDR3 reads in full as CATTRGTRGEETQYF. Full variable domain (rest looked up from reference TRBV19 and TRBJ2-3): DGGITQSPKYLFRKEGQNVTLSCEQNLNHDAMYWYRQDPGQGLRLIYYSQIVNDFQKGDIAEGYSVSREKKESFPLTVTSAQKNPTAFYLCATTRGTRGEETQYFGPGTRLTVL.

This clone showed up just a few times. The missing CDR3 end, 3 residues past where the read stops, is filled in from the germline J gene. The chain couples TRBV7-2 to TRBJ1-1, with 11 positions matching TRBD1. This CDR3 spans 15 amino acids. CDR1 and CDR2 (germline): SGHTA, FQGNSA. The DNA read from the CDR3 is TGTGCCAGCAGCTCACGGACAGGGGGCGTTGGGTCG. Protein sequence: CASSSRTGGVGS. The whole CDR3 protein is CASSSRTGGVGSAFF.

This clone occurred many times. The read ends 3 residues before the CDR3 terminus; that terminus is restored from the germline J gene. The gene calls are TRBV20-1 and TRBJ1-1, with 10 bases lining up with TRBD1. Losses at the gene ends were 5 bases for V and 6 bases for J; bases not matched to a gene: 6. CDR1 DFQATT and CDR2 SNEGSKA come from the germline V gene (reference sequence). The CDR3 consists of 13 residues. The sequenced CDR3 bases are TGCAGTGCTCGGGACAGGGGTATTCCTGAA. Its translation is CSARDRGIPE. The full CDR3 protein reads CSARDRGIPEAFF.

This clone was recorded at least ten times. The sequence runs out 3 residues before the end of the CDR3; the remainder is reconstructed from the germline J gene. The rearrangement links TRBV20-1 to TRBJ1-6; the D is unclear. The CDR3 has 15 amino acids. Trimming removed 2 bases at V and 4 bases at J, with 12 bases between. Germline CDR1 DFQATT, CDR2 SNEGSKA (reference sequence). This chain's CDR3 is CSARFPGAYNSPLHF. Partial CDR3 DNA: TGCAGTGCTAGATTTCCCGGTGCTTATAATTCACCC.

This clone was counted ten times or more. The read stops 3 residues short of the end of the CDR3; the missing end is completed from the germline J gene. This sequence joins TRBV7-2 and TRBJ1-6; D gene unclear. Germline V gene data show CDR1 as SGHTA and CDR2 as FQGNSA. CDR3 size: 13 residues. Trimming took off 0 bases at V and 7 bases at J, with 4 bases between the two ends. The sequenced part of the CDR3 DNA is TGTGCCAGCAGCTTAGCCAGAAATTCACCC. It yields the protein CASSLARNSP. The CDR3 reads in full as CASSLARNSPLHF.

This clone was observed at least ten times. The CDR3 end lies 3 residues beyond the end of the read and is filled in from the germline J gene. The rearrangement joins TRBV6-2 or TRBV6-3 to TRBJ1-2; D gene ambiguous. Trimming removed 2 bases at V and 6 bases at J, with 7 bases between. The CDR3 covers 12 residues. In germline, CDR1 is MNHEY, CDR2 SVGEGT. CDR3 sequence reads: CASSYTTNGYTF. The CDR3 DNA, read in part, is TGTGCCAGCAGTTACACCACAAATGGC.

This clone was found many times. This chain's CDR3 is CSAREVQGGPYNEQFF. Incomplete CDR3 DNA: TGCAGTGCTAGAGAGGTACAGGGAGGGCCCTACAATGAG. The chain has TRBV20-1 and TRBJ2-1, with a tentative D call TRBD2 (7 bases). The missing CDR3 end, 3 residues past where the read stops, is filled in from the germline J gene. V was trimmed by 0 bases and J by 2 bases, leaving 14 bases between them. CDR1 is DFQATT, CDR2 SNEGSKA, per germline (reference sequence). The CDR3 loop spans 16 amino acids.

In this sample, this clone turned up many times. The sequence runs out 3 residues before the end of the CDR3; the remainder is reconstructed from the germline J gene. The genes are TRBV7-2 and TRBJ2-5; D unresolved. Germline V gives CDR1 SGHTA, CDR2 FQGNSA. V was trimmed by 2 bases and J by 4 bases, leaving 11 bases between them. The CDR3 has 14 residues. The sequenced CDR3 bases are TGTGCCAGCAGCTTACGACCCCTAGGAGAGACC. This translates into CASSLRPLGET. The entire CDR3 is CASSLRPLGETQYF. The full variable domain, with the rest looked up from reference TRBV7-2 and TRBJ2-5, is GAGVSQSPSNKVTEKGKDVELRCDPISGHTALYWYRQSLGQGLEFLIYFQGNSAPDKSGLPSDRFSAERTGGSVSTLTIQRTQQEDSAVYLCASSLRPLGETQYFGPGTRLLVL.

This clone was seen ten or more times. The DNA ends 3 residues before the CDR3 does, and the rest of the CDR3 is filled in from the germline J gene. This rearrangement joins TRBV19 to TRBJ2-7; maybe TRBD1 (5 bases). The CDR3 sequence is 14 residues long. Germline loops: CDR1 LNHDA, CDR2 SQIVND (reference sequence). Trimming took off 2 bases at V and 3 bases at J, with 11 bases between the two ends. The CDR3 loop reads CASSIQGNDYEQYF. The sequenced part of the CDR3 DNA is TGTGCCAGTAGTATACAGGGTAACGACTACGAG.

Ten or more counts support this clone. The DNA ends 3 residues before the CDR3 does, and the rest of the CDR3 is filled in from the germline J gene. The chain uses TRBV6-4 and TRBJ2-3, with D uncertain. The germline V gene has CDR1 MRHNA and CDR2 SNTAGT. The V gene lost 4 bases and the J gene lost 2 bases, with 16 bases spanning the gap. This CDR3 contains 16 residues. CDR3 DNA (partial): TGTGCCAGCAGTGTAGTAGCAACCGACCTCACAGATACG. This translates into CASSVVATDLTDT. The complete CDR3 reads CASSVVATDLTDTQYF.

This clone was observed at least ten times. The read comes to an end 3 residues before the CDR3 does, leaving the germline J gene to fill in the end. The J gene is TRBJ2-3, the V gene TRBV2, with D maybe TRBD1 (7 bases). Trimming stripped 8 bases from V and 6 bases from J, with 18 bases between. CDR3 length: 14 amino acids. CDR1 is SNHLY, CDR2 FYNNEI, per germline. CDR3 DNA, as far as it was read: TGTGCCAGCGGCACCAGGGGGAGGATCGATACG. It is translated as CASGTRGRIDT. The entire CDR3 sequence reads CASGTRGRIDTQYF.

In this sample, this clone turned up a few times. The read ends 3 residues early relative to the CDR3; the germline J gene fills the gap. The chain couples TRBV19 to TRBJ1-2; possibly TRBD1 for D (6 bases). The length of the CDR3 is 14 residues. Per germline, CDR1 LNHDA and CDR2 SQIVND (reference sequence). The CDR3 protein is CASSISGVTDTYTF. Incomplete CDR3 DNA: TGTGCCAGTAGTATATCAGGGGTCACAGATACC.

This clone was found many times. The read finishes 3 residues shy of the CDR3 end, and the germline J gene is used to complete it. This chain links TRBV7-2 with TRBJ2-1; D is ambiguous. The CDR3 is 12 amino acids. Germline V CDR1 and CDR2: SGHTA, FQGNSA. V was shortened by 5 bases and J by 6 bases, with 8 bases between the two germline ends. Partial CDR3 DNA: TGTGCCAGCAGCCCCAACTCCAATGAG. This codes for CASSPNSNE. The whole CDR3 is CASSPNSNEQFF.

This clone was detected a few times. The read falls 3 residues short of the CDR3 end, and the missing part is taken from the germline J gene. The rearrangement joins TRBV18 to TRBJ1-1; 7 bases fit TRBD1. This CDR3 spans 15 amino acids. The V segment lost 6 bases and the J segment 2 bases; nucleotides outside the gene matches: 9. Per the germline V gene, CDR1 is KGHSH and CDR2 is LQKENI. Here the CDR3 reads CASSKTGTENTEAFF. The sequenced CDR3 bases are TGTGCCAGCTCGAAGACCGGGACAGAAAACACTGAA.

The table lists this clone with many counts. The read terminates 3 residues before the CDR3 end, so the remaining end is supplied by the germline J gene. J is TRBJ2-7 and V is TRBV30; 8 bases fit TRBD2. Germline V gene lookup returns CDR1 GTSNPN and CDR2 SVGIG (reference sequence). With V trimmed by 7 bases and J by 4 bases, 6 bases remained unmatched. The CDR3 covers 12 residues. CDR3: CALSGRGYEQYF. The sequenced CDR3 bases are TGTGCCTTAAGCGGGAGAGGTTACGAG.

Points on this clone: Read sequence stops 3 residues before the CDR3 end, and the germline J gene provides the missing end. The chain recombines TRBV18 with TRBJ1-2, with a tentative D call TRBD1 (5 bases). This CDR3 is 18 amino acids long. Per germline, CDR1 KGHSH and CDR2 LQKENI. The CDR3 loop reads CASSRTPGLAGAYNDYTF. CDR3 DNA, as far as it was read: TGTGCCAGCTCAAGAACGCCGGGACTAGCGGGAGCTTACAATGAC.

This clone was recorded a few times. The read comes to an end 3 residues before the CDR3 does, leaving the germline J gene to fill in the end. V usage is TRBV23-1 and J usage is TRBJ2-2, with D tentatively TRBD1 (6 bases). TRBV23-1 is annotated as an ORF whose role is uncertain. V was pared by 0 bases and J by 1 base, with 6 bases between. The CDR3 loop spans 15 amino acids. The CDR3 sequence: CASSQSTGNTGELFF. Partial CDR3 DNA: TGCGCCAGCAGTCAATCGACAGGGAACACCGGGGAG.

This clone was seen a few times. The CDR3 end lies 3 residues beyond the end of the read and is filled in from the germline J gene. This chain links TRBV19 with TRBJ2-4, with 7 bases aligning to TRBD2. The V gene's germline CDR1 is LNHDA and CDR2 SQIVND (reference sequence). V lost 8 bases, J lost 0 bases, and 7 bases stayed unmatched. The length of the CDR3 is 15 residues. The CDR3 bases that were read are TGTGCCAGTGCGAATAGCGGGCAAGCCAAAAACATT. The encoded protein is CASANSGQAKNI. The CDR3 as a whole reads CASANSGQAKNIQYF.

This clone occurred many times. The read is 3 residues too short to cover the CDR3 end, so that end is filled in from the germline J gene. This chain uses TRBV19 with TRBJ2-1, with 14 bases identical to TRBD2. The V gene end was trimmed by 3 bases and the J gene end by 8 bases; junction bases not matched to a gene: 3. The CDR3 is 15 residues long. The germline gives CDR1 LNHDA, CDR2 SQIVND (reference sequence). Here the CDR3 reads CASSIGLAGGHEQFF. The DNA read from the CDR3 is TGTGCCAGTAGTATCGGACTAGCGGGGGGTCATGAG. The variable domain in full, completed from reference TRBV19 and TRBJ2-1, reads DGGITQSPKYLFRKEGQNVTLSCEQNLNHDAMYWYRQDPGQGLRLIYYSQIVNDFQKGDIAEGYSVSREKKESFPLTVTSAQKNPTAFYLCASSIGLAGGHEQFFGPGTRLTVL.